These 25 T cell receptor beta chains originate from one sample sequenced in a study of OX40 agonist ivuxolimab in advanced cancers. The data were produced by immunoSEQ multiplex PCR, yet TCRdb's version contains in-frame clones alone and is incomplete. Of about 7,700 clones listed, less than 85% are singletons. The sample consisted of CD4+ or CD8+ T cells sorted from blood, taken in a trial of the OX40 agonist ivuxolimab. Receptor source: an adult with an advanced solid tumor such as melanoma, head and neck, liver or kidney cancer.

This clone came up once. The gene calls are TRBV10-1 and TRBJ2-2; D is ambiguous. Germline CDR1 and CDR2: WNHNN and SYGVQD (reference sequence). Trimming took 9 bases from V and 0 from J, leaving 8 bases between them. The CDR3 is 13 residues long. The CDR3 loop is CASSTANTGELFF. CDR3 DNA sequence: TGCGCCAGTTCGACGGCGAACACCGGGGAGCTGTTTTTT.

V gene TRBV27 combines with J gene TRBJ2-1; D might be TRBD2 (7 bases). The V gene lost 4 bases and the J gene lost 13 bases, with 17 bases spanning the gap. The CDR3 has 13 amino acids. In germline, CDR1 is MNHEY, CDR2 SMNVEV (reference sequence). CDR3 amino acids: CASSSIAGGGQFF. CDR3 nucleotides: TGTGCCAGCAGTTCGATAGCGGGTGGGGGCCAGTTCTTC.

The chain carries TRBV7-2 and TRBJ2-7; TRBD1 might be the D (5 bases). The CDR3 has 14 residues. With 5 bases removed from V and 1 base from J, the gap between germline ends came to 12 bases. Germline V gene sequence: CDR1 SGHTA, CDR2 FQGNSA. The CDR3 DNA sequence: TGTGCCAGCAGCCATTATGACAGATCCTACGAGCAGTACTTC. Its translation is CASSHYDRSYEQYF.

The CDR3 here is CASSQSSATGEAFF. CDR3 sequence (DNA): TGCGCCAGCAGCCAATCCTCCGCGACAGGGGAAGCTTTCTTT. J is TRBJ1-1 and V is TRBV4-3, with TRBD1 identical over 7 bases. The CDR3 consists of 14 residues. Looked up from germline, CDR1 is LGHNA and CDR2 is YSLEER. The trim removed 2 bases at V and 8 bases at J, leaving 8 bases unmatched.

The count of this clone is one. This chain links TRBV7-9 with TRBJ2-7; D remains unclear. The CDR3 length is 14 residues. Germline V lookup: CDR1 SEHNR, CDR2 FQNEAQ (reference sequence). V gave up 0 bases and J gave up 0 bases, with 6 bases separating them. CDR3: CASSLAGSSYEQYF. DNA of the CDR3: TGTGCCAGCAGCTTAGCTGGATCCTCCTACGAGCAGTACTTC.

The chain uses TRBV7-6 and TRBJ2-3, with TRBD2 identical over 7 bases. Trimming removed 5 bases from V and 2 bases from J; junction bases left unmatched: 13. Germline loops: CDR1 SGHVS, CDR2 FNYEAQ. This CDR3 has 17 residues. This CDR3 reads CASSLRDTSAITDTQYF. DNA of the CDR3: TGTGCCAGCAGCCTCCGCGACACTAGCGCCATCACAGATACGCAGTATTTT.

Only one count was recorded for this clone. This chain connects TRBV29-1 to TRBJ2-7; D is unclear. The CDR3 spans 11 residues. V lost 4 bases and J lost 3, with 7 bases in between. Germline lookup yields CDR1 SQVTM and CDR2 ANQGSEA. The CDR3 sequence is CSVVLGYEQYF. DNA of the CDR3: TGCAGCGTTGTGCTCGGCTACGAGCAGTACTTC.

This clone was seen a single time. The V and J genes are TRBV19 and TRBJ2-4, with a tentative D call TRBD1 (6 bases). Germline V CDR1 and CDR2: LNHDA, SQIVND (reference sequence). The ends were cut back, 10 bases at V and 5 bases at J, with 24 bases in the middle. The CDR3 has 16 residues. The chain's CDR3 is CANPFHAVQGQNIQYF. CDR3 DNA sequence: TGTGCCAACCCTTTCCACGCCGTACAGGGCCAAAACATTCAGTACTTC.

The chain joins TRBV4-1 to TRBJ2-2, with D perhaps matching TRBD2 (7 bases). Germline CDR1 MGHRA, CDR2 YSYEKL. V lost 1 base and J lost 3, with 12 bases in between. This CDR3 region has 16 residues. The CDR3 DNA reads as TGCGCCAGCAGCCAAGCGGGGGGCGCGTACACCGGGGAGCTGTTTTTT. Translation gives CASSQAGGAYTGELFF.

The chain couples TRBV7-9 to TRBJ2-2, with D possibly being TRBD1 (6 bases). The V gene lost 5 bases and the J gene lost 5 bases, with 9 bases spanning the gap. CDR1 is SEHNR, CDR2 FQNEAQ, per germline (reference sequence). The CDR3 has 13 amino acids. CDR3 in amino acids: CASSIQGTGELFF. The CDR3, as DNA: TGTGCCAGCAGCATCCAGGGGACCGGGGAGCTGTTTTTT.

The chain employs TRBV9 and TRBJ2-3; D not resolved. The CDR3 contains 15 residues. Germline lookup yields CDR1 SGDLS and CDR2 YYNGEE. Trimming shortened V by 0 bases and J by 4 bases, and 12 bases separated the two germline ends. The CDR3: CASSVGLLTADTQYF. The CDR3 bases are TGTGCCAGCAGCGTAGGTCTACTTACGGCAGATACGCAGTATTTT.

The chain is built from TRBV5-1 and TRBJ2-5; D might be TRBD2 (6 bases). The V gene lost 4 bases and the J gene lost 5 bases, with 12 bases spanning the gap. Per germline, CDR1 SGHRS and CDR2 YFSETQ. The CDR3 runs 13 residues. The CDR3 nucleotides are TGCGCCAGCAGCGGAGGGGTTGGGGAGACCCAGTACTTC. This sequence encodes CASSGGVGETQYF.

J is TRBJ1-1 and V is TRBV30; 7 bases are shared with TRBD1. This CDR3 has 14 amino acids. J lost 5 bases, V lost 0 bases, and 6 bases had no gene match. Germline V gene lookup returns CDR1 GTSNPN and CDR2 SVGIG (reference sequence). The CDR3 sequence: CAWSVTGERTEAFF. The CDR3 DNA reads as TGTGCCTGGAGTGTAACAGGGGAAAGAACTGAAGCTTTCTTT.

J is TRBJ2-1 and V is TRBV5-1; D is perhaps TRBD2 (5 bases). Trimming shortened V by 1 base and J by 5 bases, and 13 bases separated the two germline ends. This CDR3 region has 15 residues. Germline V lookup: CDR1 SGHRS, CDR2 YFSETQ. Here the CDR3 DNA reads TGCGCCAGCAGCTTGACTAGTCCGCCTCACAATGAGCAGTTCTTC. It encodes CASSLTSPPHNEQFF.

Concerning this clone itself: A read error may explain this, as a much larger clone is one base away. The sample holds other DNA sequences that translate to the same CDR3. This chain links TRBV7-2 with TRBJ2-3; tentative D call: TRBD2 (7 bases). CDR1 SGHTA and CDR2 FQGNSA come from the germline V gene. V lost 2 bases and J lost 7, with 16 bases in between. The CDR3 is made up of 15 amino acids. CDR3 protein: CASSLRGGAGHTQYF. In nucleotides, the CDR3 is TGTGCCAGCAGCTTAAGGGGGGGGGCGGGGCATACGCAGTATTTT.

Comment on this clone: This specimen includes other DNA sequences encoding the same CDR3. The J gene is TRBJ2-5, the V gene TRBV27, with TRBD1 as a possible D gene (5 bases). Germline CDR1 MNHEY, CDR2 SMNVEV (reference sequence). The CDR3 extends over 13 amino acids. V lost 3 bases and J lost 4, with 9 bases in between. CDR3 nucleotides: TGTGCCAGCAGTTTTCAGGGCGGAGAGACCCAGTACTTC. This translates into CASSFQGGETQYF.

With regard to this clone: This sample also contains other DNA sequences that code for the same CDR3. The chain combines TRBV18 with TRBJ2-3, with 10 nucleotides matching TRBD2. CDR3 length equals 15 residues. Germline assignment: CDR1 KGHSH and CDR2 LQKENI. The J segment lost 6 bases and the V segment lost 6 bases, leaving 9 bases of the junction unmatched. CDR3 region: CASSPIAGGDDTQYF. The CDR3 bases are TGTGCCAGCTCGCCCATAGCGGGGGGCGACGATACGCAGTATTTT.

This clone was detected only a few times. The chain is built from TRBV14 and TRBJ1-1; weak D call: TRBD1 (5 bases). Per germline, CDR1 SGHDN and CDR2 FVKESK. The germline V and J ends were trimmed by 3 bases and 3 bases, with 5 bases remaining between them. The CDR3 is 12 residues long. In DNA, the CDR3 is TGTGCCAGCAGCCAGGGGGACACTGAAGCTTTCTTT. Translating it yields CASSQGDTEAFF.

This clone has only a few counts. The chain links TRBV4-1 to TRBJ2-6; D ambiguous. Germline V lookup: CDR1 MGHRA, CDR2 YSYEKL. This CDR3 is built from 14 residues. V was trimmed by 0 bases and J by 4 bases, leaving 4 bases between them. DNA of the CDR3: TGCGCCAGCAGCCAAGACGACGGGGCCAACGTCCTGACTTTC. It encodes CASSQDDGANVLTF.

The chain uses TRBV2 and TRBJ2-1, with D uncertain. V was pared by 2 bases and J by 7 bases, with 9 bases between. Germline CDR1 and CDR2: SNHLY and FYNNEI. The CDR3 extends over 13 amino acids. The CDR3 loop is CASSEPSINEQFF. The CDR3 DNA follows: TGTGCCAGCAGTGAACCAAGTATTAATGAGCAGTTCTTC.

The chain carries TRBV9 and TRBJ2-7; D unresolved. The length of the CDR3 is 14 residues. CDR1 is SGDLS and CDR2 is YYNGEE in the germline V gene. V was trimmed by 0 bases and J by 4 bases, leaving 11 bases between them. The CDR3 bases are TGTGCCAGCAGCGTAGGAGGCTCAGCTTACGAGCAGTACTTC. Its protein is CASSVGGSAYEQYF.

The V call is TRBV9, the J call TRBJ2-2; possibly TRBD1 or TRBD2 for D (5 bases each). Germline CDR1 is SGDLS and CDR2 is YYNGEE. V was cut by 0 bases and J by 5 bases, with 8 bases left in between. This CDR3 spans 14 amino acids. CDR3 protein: CASSVGGMTGELFF. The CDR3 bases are TGTGCCAGCAGCGTAGGGGGGATGACCGGGGAGCTGTTTTTT.

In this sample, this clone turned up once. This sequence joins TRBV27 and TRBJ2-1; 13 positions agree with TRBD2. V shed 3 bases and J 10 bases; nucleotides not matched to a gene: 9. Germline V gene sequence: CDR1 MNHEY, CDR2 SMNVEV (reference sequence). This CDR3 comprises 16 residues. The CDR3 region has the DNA TGTGCCAGCAGTTTCCCCGGACTAGCGGGGGAAGGCGAGCAGTTCTTC. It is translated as CASSFPGLAGEGEQFF.

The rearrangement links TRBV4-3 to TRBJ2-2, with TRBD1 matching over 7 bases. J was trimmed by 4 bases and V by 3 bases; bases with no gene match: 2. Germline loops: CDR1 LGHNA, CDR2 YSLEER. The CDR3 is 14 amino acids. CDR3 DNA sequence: TGCGCCAGCAGCCAGGACAGGTCCACCGGGGAGCTGTTTTTT. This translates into CASSQDRSTGELFF.

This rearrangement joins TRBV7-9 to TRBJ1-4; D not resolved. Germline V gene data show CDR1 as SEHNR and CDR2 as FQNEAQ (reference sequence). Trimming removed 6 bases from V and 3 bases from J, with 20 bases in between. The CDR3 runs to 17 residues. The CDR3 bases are TGTGCCAGCAGTGATTACAGCGAAGGCGCGGCTAATGAAAAACTGTTTTTT. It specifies CASSDYSEGAANEKLFF. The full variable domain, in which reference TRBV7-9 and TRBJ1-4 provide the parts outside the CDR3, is DTGVSQNPRHKITKRGQNVTFRCDPISEHNRLYWYRQTLGQGPEFLTYFQNEAQLEKSRLLSDRFSAERPKGSFSTLEIQRTEQGDSAMYLCASSDYSEGAANEKLFFGSGTQLSVL.